These T cell receptor beta chains were read from a single sample in a study of cytomegalovirus exposure and HLA in healthy donors. The method was immunoSEQ multiplex PCR; TCRdb's version includes in-frame clones alone and lacks a portion of them. The sample includes approximately 200,000 clones, about four fifths of them seen just once. Sequencing used PBMCs. The origin of the receptors is a woman aged 30 to 39 in good health and CMV-seropositive. CDR3s include the opening cysteine and the closing phenylalanine or tryptophan. The order of the fields is D gene, V gene, clone size, J gene, CDR3 DNA, CDR3 protein. D genes are given only for firm matches. The size of a clone is reported for some rows only, either as once, few or many, or as a class for expanded clones.

-	TRBV2	-	TRBJ1-1	TGTGCCAGCAGTGGCGCGGGGATGAACACTGAAGCTTTCTTT	CASSGAGMNTEAFF
-	TRBV4-1	-	TRBJ1-5	TGCGCCAGCAGCCAAGTCGCCAGCGAAAATCAGCCCCAGCATTTT	CASSQVASENQPQHF
-	TRBV6-5	-	TRBJ2-2	TGTGCCAGCAGTTTTAGGGCGGGTGGCGCCGGGGAGCTGTTTTTT	CASSFRAGGAGELFF
TRBD2	TRBV7-8	-	TRBJ2-3	TGTGCCAGCAGACCAGGACTAGCGGGAAGCACAGATACGCAGTATTTT	CASRPGLAGSTDTQYF
TRBD2	TRBV6-6	-	TRBJ2-3	TGTGCCAGCAGTTACCTTTTAGCGGGAGGCACAGATACGCAGTATTTT	CASSYLLAGGTDTQYF
-	TRBV11-2	-	TRBJ1-2	TGTGCCAGCAGCGCTACCCGACAGCCTAACTATGGCTACACCTTC	CASSATRQPNYGYTF
TRBD1	TRBV10-3	-	TRBJ1-2	TGTGCCACGGCCGGGACAGGGGACTATGGCTACACCTTC	CATAGTGDYGYTF
TRBD2	TRBV6-4	-	TRBJ2-7	TGTGCCAGCAGTGTACTAGCGGGAGTGGGTGAGCAGTACTTC	CASSVLAGVGEQYF
-	TRBV6-1	few	TRBJ1-5	TGTGCCAGCCGCCCCGAGGGATATAGCAATCAGCCCCAGCATTTT	CASRPEGYSNQPQHF
-	TRBV10-3	-	TRBJ2-2	TGTGCCATCAGTAAGGCACAGGGAATCGGCGGAACCGGGGAGCTGTTTTTT	CAISKAQGIGGTGELFF
-	TRBV6-6	-	TRBJ1-1	TGTGCCAGCAGTTCTGCAGGGTTGAACACTGAAGCTTTCTTT	CASSSAGLNTEAFF
-	TRBV19	-	TRBJ2-3	TGTGCCAGTAGTCTAAGCGCGGCGCCGTCGGATACGCAGTATTTT	CASSLSAAPSDTQYF
-	TRBV10-2	many	TRBJ1-5	TGCGCCAGCAGTGAGTCGGGGCTCAATCAGCCCCAGCATTTT	CASSESGLNQPQHF
-	TRBV2	-	TRBJ2-2	TGTGCCAGCAGCGGCCGGGACTCAAACACCGGGGAGCTGTTTTTT	CASSGRDSNTGELFF
-	TRBV6-5	-	TRBJ2-5	TGTGCCAGCAGCCCCGGGGAGACCCAGTACTTC	CASSPGETQYF
-	TRBV5-6	-	TRBJ2-1	TGTGCCAGCAGCTTGGTTGGGGGCGCAGGGAATGAGCAGTTCTTC	CASSLVGGAGNEQFF
-	TRBV6-6	-	TRBJ2-7	TGTGCCAGCAGTTCCGGTACGATCGACAGGCGCGACGAGCAGTACTTC	CASSSGTIDRRDEQYF
TRBD2	TRBV4-2	-	TRBJ2-2	TGTGCCAGCAGCCAAGACGTCAGCGGGGGTTGGACCGGGGAGCTGTTTTTT	CASSQDVSGGWTGELFF
TRBD2	TRBV25-1	-	TRBJ2-7	TGTGCCAGCAGTGGGACTAGCGGGGGTCACGAGCAGTACTTC	CASSGTSGGHEQYF
-	TRBV5-8	few	TRBJ1-1	TGTGCCAGCAGTAAGTGGGGAAGGGGTAGCTCTGAAGCTTTCTTT	CASSKWGRGSSEAFF
-	TRBV6-1	-	TRBJ2-7	TGTGCCAGCCGGAATGCGGGTACCTCCTACGAGCAGTACTTC	CASRNAGTSYEQYF
TRBD2	TRBV4-2	-	TRBJ2-5	TGTGCCAGCAGCCAAGGGGGACTAGCGGCTGAAGAGACCCAGTACTTC	CASSQGGLAAEETQYF
-	TRBV7-9	-	TRBJ2-3	TGTGCCAGCAGCTTACGCGGAGGAGGCACAGATACGCAGTATTTT	CASSLRGGGTDTQYF
-	TRBV28	-	TRBJ2-7	TGTGCCAGCAGACACGGACTTGTCGATCCCTACGAGCAGTACTTC	CASRHGLVDPYEQYF
-	TRBV6-5	once	TRBJ2-3	TGTGCCAGCAGTTCCTACAGGTGGGGCACAGATACGCAGTATTTT	CASSSYRWGTDTQYF
-	TRBV28	-	TRBJ2-7	TGTGCCAGCAGTATCAGGGGCGAGCAGTACTTC	CASSIRGEQYF
TRBD2	TRBV7-8	-	TRBJ2-1	TGTGCCAGCAGCTTGAAGCGGGAGGGCCGGGATGAGCAGTTCTTC	CASSLKREGRDEQFF
TRBD2	TRBV5-4	-	TRBJ2-2	TGTGCCAGCAGCTTGGGGGTAGCGGGAGGGCCTACCGGGGAGCTGTTTTTT	CASSLGVAGGPTGELFF
-	TRBV5-4	-	TRBJ1-1	TGTGCCAGCAGCTTCGGACAGTCTGAAGCTTTCTTT	CASSFGQSEAFF
-	TRBV10-3	-	TRBJ1-4	TGTGCCATTCAACAGGGCTTAAGTGAAAAACTGTTTTTT	CAIQQGLSEKLFF
TRBD2	TRBV18	-	TRBJ2-7	TGTGCCAGCTCACCGACTAGCGGGAGATCCTACGAGCAGTACTTC	CASSPTSGRSYEQYF
TRBD1	TRBV5-4	-	TRBJ1-2	TGTGCCAGCAGCCCTCGGGACAGGGGCTATGGCTACACCTTC	CASSPRDRGYGYTF
TRBD1	TRBV2	-	TRBJ1-6	TGTGCCAGCAGAGCCCGGGACAGCCATAATTCACCCCTCCACTTT	CASRARDSHNSPLHF
-	TRBV11-1	-	TRBJ2-5	TGTGCCAGCAGCTTAGAAGGAGAGGAAAAAGAGACCCAGTACTTC	CASSLEGEEKETQYF
-	TRBV12-5	-	TRBJ1-1	TGTGCTAGTGGTTTATCAATCAACACTGAAGCTTTCTTT	CASGLSINTEAFF
-	TRBV5-1	-	TRBJ2-7	TGCGCCAGCAGCTTTGGAGGGACCTACGAGCAGTACTTC	CASSFGGTYEQYF
-	TRBV5-6	-	TRBJ1-1	TGTGCCAGCAGCTTGGGGAGATGGGGGGGGGCGCGCCTTGAAGCTTTCTTT	CASSLGRWGGARLEAFF
-	TRBV4-3	few	TRBJ2-7	TGCGCCAGCAGCCTAAAAGGGGGTCCCACCTACGAGCAGTACTTC	CASSLKGGPTYEQYF
TRBD1	TRBV9	-	TRBJ2-2	TGTGCCAGCAGCGTTGCCCCAGGGGGCTATACGAACACCGGGGAGCTGTTTTTT	CASSVAPGGYTNTGELFF
TRBD2	TRBV4-2	-	TRBJ2-1	TGTGCCAGCACTCCTCGACTAGCCAATCATGAGCAGTTCTTC	CASTPRLANHEQFF
-	TRBV19	-	TRBJ2-5	TGTGCCAGTAGTATGTGGGGGCGGGAGACCCAGTACTTC	CASSMWGRETQYF
TRBD1	TRBV6-1	-	TRBJ1-5	TGTGCCAGCAGTGAGGACAGGGACCAGCCCCAGCATTTT	CASSEDRDQPQHF
-	TRBV18	-	TRBJ2-7	TGTGCCAGCTCACCGGAAGGGGTAGGGTTATACGAGCAGTACTTC	CASSPEGVGLYEQYF
-	TRBV28	few	TRBJ1-5	TGTGCCAGCAGTTTAATAACGGGAATTCATAGCAATCAGCCCCAGCATTTT	CASSLITGIHSNQPQHF
TRBD1	TRBV15	-	TRBJ2-7	TGTGCCACCAGGCGGACAGGTCTTGGGTACGAGCAGTACTTC	CATRRTGLGYEQYF
-	TRBV6-6	-	TRBJ1-3	TGTGCCAGCAGTTACGAGACACATTCTGGAAACACCATATATTTT	CASSYETHSGNTIYF
-	TRBV5-8	-	TRBJ2-7	TGTGCCAGCAGCTTAGACCCGGGTCACGACGAGCAGTACTTC	CASSLDPGHDEQYF
-	TRBV7-2	-	TRBJ1-1	TGTGCCAGCAGCTTAATGGGCGTGATAAGAGAAGCTTTCTTT	CASSLMGVIREAFF
TRBD1	TRBV23-1	-	TRBJ2-7	TGCGCCAGCAGTCACCGAGACAGGGACTTC	CASSHRDRDF
-	TRBV29-1	-	TRBJ1-1	TGCAGCGTTGGTACAGGGAGGGACACTGAAGCTTTCTTT	CSVGTGRDTEAFF
TRBD2	TRBV7-2	-	TRBJ2-7	TGTGCCAGCAGCTTAGAAGGGACTAGCGGAGTCTACGAGCAGTACTTC	CASSLEGTSGVYEQYF
-	TRBV6-6	few	TRBJ2-7	TGTGCCAGCAGTTACGTCATGCGGGGCTCCTACGAGCAGTACTTC	CASSYVMRGSYEQYF
-	TRBV29-1	-	TRBJ1-1	TGCAGCGTGGGAAGAGACAGAAGGGAAACTGAAGCTTTCTTT	CSVGRDRRETEAFF
-	TRBV23-1	-	TRBJ2-6	TGCGCCAGCAGTCAACCACCAAGACTGTCTGGGGCCAACGTCCTGACTTTC	CASSQPPRLSGANVLTF
TRBD1	TRBV7-8	-	TRBJ1-1	TGTGCCAGCAGCTTAGGCCAGACCGGGACAGGGTCGGGTCGGTACACTGAAGCTTTCTTT	CASSLGQTGTGSGRYTEAFF